This T cell receptor beta chain emerged from a study of CD8 T cells in ankylosing spondylitis. Germline V gene sequence: CDR1 DFQATT, CDR2 SNEGSKA (reference sequence). The CDR3 sequence is 13 residues long. Trimming took 6 bases from V and 0 from J, leaving 11 bases between them. TCRdb reprocessed the 5' RACE reads with MiXCR, giving one entry per CDR3 protein. Of 350,000 to 450,000 distinct CDR3 sequences in the sample, 20% are singletons; the top ten hold over 10%. The chain recombines TRBV20-1 with TRBJ1-2, with D maybe TRBD1 (5 bases). The sequencing sample was made of blood, either unsorted or a sorted T cell fraction (not recorded which). This receptor was identified in a male donor with ankylosing spondylitis or in good health (not recorded which). The CDR3: CSADDSPNYGYTF. CDR3 DNA: TGCAGTGCCGATGACAGCCCTAACTATGGCTACACCTTC.